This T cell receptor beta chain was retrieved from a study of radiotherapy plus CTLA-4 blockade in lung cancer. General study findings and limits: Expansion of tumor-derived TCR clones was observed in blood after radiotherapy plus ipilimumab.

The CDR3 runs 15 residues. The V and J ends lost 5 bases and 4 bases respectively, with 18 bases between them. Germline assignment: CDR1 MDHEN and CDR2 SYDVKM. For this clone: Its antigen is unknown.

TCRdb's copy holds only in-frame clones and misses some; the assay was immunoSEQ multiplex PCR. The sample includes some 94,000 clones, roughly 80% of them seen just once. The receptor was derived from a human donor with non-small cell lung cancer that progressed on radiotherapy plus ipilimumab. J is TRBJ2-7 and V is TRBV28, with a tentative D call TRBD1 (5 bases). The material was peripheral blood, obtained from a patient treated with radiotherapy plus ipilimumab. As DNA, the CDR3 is TGTGCCAGCAGTCCCCCCGGATTAAGGACATACGAGCAGTACTTC. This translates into CASSPPGLRTYEQYF.